The present entry profiles one TCR beta chain with its context. Participants spanned ages about 18 to 90 years and resided in about 24 US areas. Categorization into cohorts depended on clinical history that participants reported. Cohort 3 donors counted as recovered after two negative PCRs, clearance, or resolved symptoms. Assay used: immunoSEQ multiplex PCR; TCRdb lists only in-frame clones, some missing. The sample has 240,000 or so clones; more than 75% are singletons. This CDR3 region has 14 residues. The germline V gene has CDR1 LNHDA and CDR2 SQIVND (reference sequence). V was trimmed by 6 bases and J by 6 bases, leaving 15 bases between them. These data belong to a study of blood T cell repertoires in COVID-19.

Sequencing was done on a sample of PBMCs or T cells enriched from blood (not recorded which). This chain joins TRBV19 and TRBJ2-1; D may be TRBD2 (5 bases). The receptor was isolated from a woman aged 45-59 years who had recovered from COVID-19. DNA for the CDR3: TGTGCCAGTAGGTGGGAGTCGACGGGCAATGAGCAGTTCTTC. Protein sequence: CASRWESTGNEQFF.